Listed below are T cell receptor beta chains from one sample, sequenced in a study of OX40 agonist ivuxolimab in advanced cancers. The data were produced by immunoSEQ multiplex PCR, yet TCRdb's version contains in-frame clones alone and is incomplete. Found here are 70,000 or so clones, roughly 88% of them singletons; the top ten hold about 2.1%. The sample was CD4+ or CD8+ T cells sorted from blood, taken in a trial of the OX40 agonist ivuxolimab. These receptor sequences come from an adult with an advanced solid tumor such as melanoma, head and neck, liver or kidney cancer. Each CDR3 is given with its conserved first and last residue. D genes are given only for firm matches.

v_gene: TRBV7-9; j_gene: TRBJ1-1; d_gene: TRBD1; CDR3aa: CASIKGAGDTEAFF
v_gene: TRBV7-8; j_gene: TRBJ2-7; d_gene: TRBD2; CDR3aa: CASSIAGTTGYEQYF
v_gene: TRBV5-1; j_gene: TRBJ2-1; d_gene: TRBD2; CDR3aa: CASSLEPSGSSYNEQFF
v_gene: TRBV6-5; j_gene: TRBJ1-2; d_gene: TRBD1; CDR3aa: CASRRDRDNYGYTF
v_gene: TRBV7-3; j_gene: TRBJ1-3; d_gene: NA; CDR3aa: CASSLGSGNTIYF
v_gene: TRBV5-1; j_gene: TRBJ2-7; d_gene: NA; CDR3aa: CASSLDRAEEQYF
v_gene: TRBV25-1; j_gene: TRBJ2-1; d_gene: TRBD2; CDR3aa: CASRREVEQFF
v_gene: TRBV6-5; j_gene: TRBJ1-1; d_gene: TRBD1; CDR3aa: CASHPLDRMNTEAFF
v_gene: TRBV10-3; j_gene: TRBJ2-7; d_gene: NA; CDR3aa: CAISEAGPRYEQYF
v_gene: TRBV5-5; j_gene: TRBJ2-7; d_gene: NA; CDR3aa: CASSANGDLLTYEQYF
v_gene: TRBV20-1; j_gene: TRBJ2-7; d_gene: NA; CDR3aa: CSAPKGGEQYF
v_gene: TRBV27; j_gene: TRBJ2-7; d_gene: NA; CDR3aa: CASSPRVGPTSYEQYF
v_gene: TRBV5-1; j_gene: TRBJ1-2; d_gene: TRBD1; CDR3aa: CASSLETGEGYTF
v_gene: TRBV11-2; j_gene: TRBJ2-5; d_gene: NA; CDR3aa: CASSLRARRQETQYF
v_gene: TRBV7-8; j_gene: TRBJ2-1; d_gene: NA; CDR3aa: CASSFDGRSINEQFF
v_gene: TRBV2; j_gene: TRBJ1-4; d_gene: NA; CDR3aa: CASSESGTGEEKLFF
v_gene: TRBV29-1; j_gene: TRBJ2-5; d_gene: TRBD2; CDR3aa: CSVEGGGEETQYF
v_gene: TRBV5-1; j_gene: TRBJ2-7; d_gene: NA; CDR3aa: CASSLGQFGYEQYF
v_gene: TRBV28; j_gene: TRBJ1-1; d_gene: NA; CDR3aa: CASSLPRPNTEAFF
v_gene: TRBV5-5; j_gene: TRBJ2-6; d_gene: NA; CDR3aa: CASSFILRAGANVLTF
v_gene: TRBV5-1; j_gene: TRBJ1-2; d_gene: NA; CDR3aa: CASSLGSGTNYGYTF
v_gene: TRBV2; j_gene: TRBJ2-3; d_gene: TRBD2; CDR3aa: CASSGLAARGGSTDTQYF
v_gene: TRBV19; j_gene: TRBJ1-4; d_gene: NA; CDR3aa: CASSAEGGEKLFF
v_gene: TRBV6-5; j_gene: TRBJ2-3; d_gene: TRBD2; CDR3aa: CASREGLAATDTQYF
v_gene: TRBV2; j_gene: TRBJ2-3; d_gene: TRBD2; CDR3aa: CASSEWTRGDTQYF
v_gene: TRBV5-1; j_gene: TRBJ2-5; d_gene: TRBD1; CDR3aa: CASSQGTVEETQYF
v_gene: TRBV5-1; j_gene: TRBJ1-1; d_gene: TRBD1; CDR3aa: CASSPGGGTEAFF
v_gene: TRBV6-6; j_gene: TRBJ2-7; d_gene: NA; CDR3aa: CASRTMGKQYF
v_gene: TRBV29-1; j_gene: TRBJ2-3; d_gene: NA; CDR3aa: CSAPDWGADTQYF
v_gene: TRBV2; j_gene: TRBJ2-5; d_gene: NA; CDR3aa: CASSKDSQDQETQYF
v_gene: TRBV28; j_gene: TRBJ1-5; d_gene: NA; CDR3aa: CASSLGGSNQPQHF